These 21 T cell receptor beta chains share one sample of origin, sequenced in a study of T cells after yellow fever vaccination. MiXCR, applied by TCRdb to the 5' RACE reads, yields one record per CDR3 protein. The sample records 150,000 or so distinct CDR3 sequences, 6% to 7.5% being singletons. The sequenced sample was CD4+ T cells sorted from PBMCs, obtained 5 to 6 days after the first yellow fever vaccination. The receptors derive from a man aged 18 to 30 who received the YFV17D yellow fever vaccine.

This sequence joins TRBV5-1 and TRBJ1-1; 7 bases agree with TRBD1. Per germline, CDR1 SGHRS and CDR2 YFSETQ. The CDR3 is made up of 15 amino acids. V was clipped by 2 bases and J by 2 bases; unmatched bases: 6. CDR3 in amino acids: CASSLVQGGNTEAFF. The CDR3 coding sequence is TGCGCCAGCAGCTTAGTTCAAGGGGGCAACACTGAAGCTTTCTTT.

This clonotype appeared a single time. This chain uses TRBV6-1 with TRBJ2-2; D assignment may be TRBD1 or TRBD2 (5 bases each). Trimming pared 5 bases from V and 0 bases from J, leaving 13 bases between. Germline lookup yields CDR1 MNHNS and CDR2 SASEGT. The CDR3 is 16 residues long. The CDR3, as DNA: TGTGCCAGCAGTAGGGACGTCCGGACGAACACCGGGGAGCTGTTTTTT. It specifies CASSRDVRTNTGELFF.

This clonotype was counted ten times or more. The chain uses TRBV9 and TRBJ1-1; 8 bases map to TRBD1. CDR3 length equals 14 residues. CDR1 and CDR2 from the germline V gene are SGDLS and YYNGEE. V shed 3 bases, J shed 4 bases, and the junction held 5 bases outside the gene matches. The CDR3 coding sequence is TGTGCCAGCAGCGCATTAACAGGGGGCACTGAAGCTTTCTTT. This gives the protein CASSALTGGTEAFF.

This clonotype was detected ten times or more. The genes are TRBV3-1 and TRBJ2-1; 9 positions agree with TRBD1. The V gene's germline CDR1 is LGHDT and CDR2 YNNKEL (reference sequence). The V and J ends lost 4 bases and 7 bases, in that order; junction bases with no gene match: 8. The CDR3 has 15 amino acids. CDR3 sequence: CASSRGQGTLNEQFF. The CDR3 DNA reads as TGTGCCAGCAGCCGGGGACAGGGAACGTTAAATGAGCAGTTCTTC.

Here the CDR3 reads CASSLSPSGGEWDNEQFF. The CDR3 nucleotides read TGTGCCAGCAGCTTGTCCCCTAGCGGGGGGGAATGGGACAATGAGCAGTTCTTC. The chain carries TRBV7-3 and TRBJ2-1; 12 nucleotides line up with TRBD2. CDR3 length: 18 residues. CDR1 is SGHTA and CDR2 is FQGTGA in the germline V gene. V lost 3 bases and J lost 5; bases outside the gene matches: 11. Based on the CDR3 plus reference TRBV7-3 and TRBJ2-1, the full variable domain is GAGVSQTPSNKVTEKGKYVELRCDPISGHTALYWYRQSLGQGPEFLIYFQGTGAADDSGLPNDRFFAVRPEGSVSTLKIQRTERGDSAVYLCASSLSPSGGEWDNEQFFGPGTRLTVL.

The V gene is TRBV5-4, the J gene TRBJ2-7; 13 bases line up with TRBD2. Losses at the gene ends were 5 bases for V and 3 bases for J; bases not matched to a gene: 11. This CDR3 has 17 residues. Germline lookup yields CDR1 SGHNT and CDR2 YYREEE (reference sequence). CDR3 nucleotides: TGTGCCAGCAGACTAACTAGCGGGGGGGACGTCGGCTACGAGCAGTACTTC. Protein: CASRLTSGGDVGYEQYF.

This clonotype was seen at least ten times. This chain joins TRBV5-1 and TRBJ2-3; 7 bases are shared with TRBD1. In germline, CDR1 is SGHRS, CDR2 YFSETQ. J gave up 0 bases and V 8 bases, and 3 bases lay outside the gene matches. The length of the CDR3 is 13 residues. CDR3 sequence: CASTTGSTDTQYF. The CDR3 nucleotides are TGCGCCAGTACGACAGGGAGCACAGATACGCAGTATTTT.

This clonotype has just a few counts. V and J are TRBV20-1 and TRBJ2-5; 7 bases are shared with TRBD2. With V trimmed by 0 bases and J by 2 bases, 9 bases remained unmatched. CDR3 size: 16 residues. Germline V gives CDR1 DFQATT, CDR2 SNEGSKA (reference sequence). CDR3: CSARDTLGRGQETQYF. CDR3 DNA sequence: TGCAGTGCTAGAGATACTTTAGGGCGGGGGCAAGAGACCCAGTACTTC.

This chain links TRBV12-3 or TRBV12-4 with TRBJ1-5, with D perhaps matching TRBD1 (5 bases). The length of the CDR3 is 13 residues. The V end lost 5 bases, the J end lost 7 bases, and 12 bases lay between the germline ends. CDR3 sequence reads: CASSIQGDQPQHF. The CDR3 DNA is TGTGCCAGCAGTATCCAGGGTGACCAGCCCCAGCATTTT.

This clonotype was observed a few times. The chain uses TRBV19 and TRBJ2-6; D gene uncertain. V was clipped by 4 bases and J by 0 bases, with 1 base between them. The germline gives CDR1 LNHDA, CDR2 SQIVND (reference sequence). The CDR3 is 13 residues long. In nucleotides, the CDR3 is TGTGCCAGTAGTAACTCTGGGGCCAACGTCCTGACTTTC. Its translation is CASSNSGANVLTF.

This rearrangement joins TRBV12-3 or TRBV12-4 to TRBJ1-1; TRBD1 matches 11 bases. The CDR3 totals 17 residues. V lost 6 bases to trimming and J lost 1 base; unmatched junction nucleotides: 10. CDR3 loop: CASRTGQGGYKNTEAFF. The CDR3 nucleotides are TGTGCCAGCAGGACGGGACAGGGGGGTTACAAGAACACTGAAGCTTTCTTT.

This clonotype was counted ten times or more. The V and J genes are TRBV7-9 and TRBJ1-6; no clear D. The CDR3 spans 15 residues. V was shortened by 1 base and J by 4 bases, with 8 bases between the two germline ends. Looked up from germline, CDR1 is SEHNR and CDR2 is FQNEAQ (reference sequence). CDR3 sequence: CASSLVNDYNSPLHF. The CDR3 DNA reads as TGTGCCAGCAGCTTAGTCAATGATTATAATTCACCCCTCCACTTT.

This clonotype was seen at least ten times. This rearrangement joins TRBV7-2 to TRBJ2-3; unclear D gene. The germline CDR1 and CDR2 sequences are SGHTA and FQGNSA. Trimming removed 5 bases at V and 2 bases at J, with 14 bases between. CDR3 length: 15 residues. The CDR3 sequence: CASSQAYLSTDTQYF. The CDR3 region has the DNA TGTGCCAGCAGCCAGGCCTATTTGTCCACAGATACGCAGTATTTT. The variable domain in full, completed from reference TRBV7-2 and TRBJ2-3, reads GAGVSQSPSNKVTEKGKDVELRCDPISGHTALYWYRQSLGQGLEFLIYFQGNSAPDKSGLPSDRFSAERTGGSVSTLTIQRTQQEDSAVYLCASSQAYLSTDTQYFGPGTRLTVL.

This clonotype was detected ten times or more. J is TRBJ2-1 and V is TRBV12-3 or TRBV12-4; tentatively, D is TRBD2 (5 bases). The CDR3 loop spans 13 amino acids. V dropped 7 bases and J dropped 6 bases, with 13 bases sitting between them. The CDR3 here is CASTRRPFNEQFF. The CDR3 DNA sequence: TGTGCCAGCACCCGGAGGCCCTTCAATGAGCAGTTCTTC.

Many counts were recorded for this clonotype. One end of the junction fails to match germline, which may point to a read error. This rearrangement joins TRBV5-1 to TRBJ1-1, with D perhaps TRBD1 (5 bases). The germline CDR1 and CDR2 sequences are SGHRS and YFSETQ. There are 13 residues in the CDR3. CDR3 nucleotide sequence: TGTGCCAGCAGCTCTCAGGGGAACACTGAAGCTTTCTTT. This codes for CASSSQGNTEAFF.

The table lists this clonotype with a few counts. As DNA, the CDR3 is TGTGCCAGCCGGCTCCTTCGCGGGGGGGGGCAAGAGACCCAGTACTTC. Amino acid sequence: CASRLLRGGGQETQYF. The J gene is TRBJ2-5, the V gene TRBV6-1, with 9 positions matching TRBD2. The V segment lost 8 bases and the J segment 2 bases; nucleotides outside the gene matches: 12. This CDR3 comprises 16 residues. Germline values: CDR1 MNHNS, CDR2 SASEGT.

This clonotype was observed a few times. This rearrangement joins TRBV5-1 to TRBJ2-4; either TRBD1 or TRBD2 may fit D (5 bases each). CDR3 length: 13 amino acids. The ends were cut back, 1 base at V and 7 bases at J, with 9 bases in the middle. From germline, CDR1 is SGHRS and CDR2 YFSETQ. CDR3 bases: TGCGCCAGCAGCTTGATAGAGGGGAACATTCAGTACTTC. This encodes CASSLIEGNIQYF.

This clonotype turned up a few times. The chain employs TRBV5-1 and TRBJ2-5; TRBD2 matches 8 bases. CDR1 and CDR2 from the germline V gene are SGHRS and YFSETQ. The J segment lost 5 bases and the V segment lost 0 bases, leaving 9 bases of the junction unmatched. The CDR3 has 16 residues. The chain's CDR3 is CASSLGPSGGGETQYF. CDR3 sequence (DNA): TGCGCCAGCAGCTTGGGCCCCAGCGGGGGTGGGGAGACCCAGTACTTC.

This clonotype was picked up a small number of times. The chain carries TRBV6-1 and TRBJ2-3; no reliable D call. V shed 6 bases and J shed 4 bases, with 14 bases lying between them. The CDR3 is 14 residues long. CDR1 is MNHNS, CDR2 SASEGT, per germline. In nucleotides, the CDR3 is TGTGCCAGCAGCCAAGGGTGGAGATCAGATACGCAGTATTTT. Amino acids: CASSQGWRSDTQYF.

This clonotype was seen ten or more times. The chain's CDR3 is CASSRTGFNTGELFF. The CDR3 DNA reads TGTGCCAGCAGTCGGACAGGCTTTAACACCGGGGAGCTGTTTTTT. The chain uses TRBV2 and TRBJ2-2, with 7 bases matching TRBD1. The CDR3 totals 15 residues. V was pared by 5 bases and J by 2 bases, with 5 bases of the junction left unmatched. Germline CDR1 is SNHLY and CDR2 is FYNNEI. The complete variable domain, with remaining parts taken from reference TRBV2 and TRBJ2-2, reads EPEVTQTPSHQVTQMGQEVILRCVPISNHLYFYWYRQILGQKVEFLVSFYNNEISEKSEIFDDQFSVERPDGSNFTLKIRSTKLEDSAMYFCASSRTGFNTGELFFGEGSRLTVL.

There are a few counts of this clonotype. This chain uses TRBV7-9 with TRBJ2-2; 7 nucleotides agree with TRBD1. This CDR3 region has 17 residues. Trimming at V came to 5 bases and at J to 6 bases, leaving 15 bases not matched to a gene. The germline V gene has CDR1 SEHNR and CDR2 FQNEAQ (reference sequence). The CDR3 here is CASSLDPGQPNSGELFF. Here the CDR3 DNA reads TGTGCCAGCAGCCTCGACCCGGGACAGCCTAATTCCGGGGAGCTGTTTTTT.